This TCR beta chain derives from a study of blood T cells in healthy people across ages. The CDR3 totals 14 residues. The V segment lost 4 bases and the J segment 7 bases; nucleotides outside the gene matches: 6. A J-beta primer mix and a sample-barcoded 5' primer were used in a second PCR of about 7 to 12 cycles. TCRdb re-called the 5' RACE reads through MiXCR, storing one row per CDR3 protein. The sample comprises hundreds of thousands of distinct CDR3 sequences, approximately 25% of which are singletons, and 9.4% rests with the top ten. In addition, the sample was reused for a study of T cells of mothers and their children. This second study says: Reads obtained per mother exceeded 9.5 million TCR beta CDR3 reads, with several million obtained per child.

The sequence came from a boy aged 5-17 years in good health. The rearrangement links TRBV12-3 or TRBV12-4 to TRBJ2-7; 11 bases align to TRBD1. Input material: blood. CDR3 sequence: CASSSPGQGGEQYF. The CDR3 coding sequence is TGTGCCAGCAGTTCCCCGGGACAGGGGGGGGAGCAGTACTTC.